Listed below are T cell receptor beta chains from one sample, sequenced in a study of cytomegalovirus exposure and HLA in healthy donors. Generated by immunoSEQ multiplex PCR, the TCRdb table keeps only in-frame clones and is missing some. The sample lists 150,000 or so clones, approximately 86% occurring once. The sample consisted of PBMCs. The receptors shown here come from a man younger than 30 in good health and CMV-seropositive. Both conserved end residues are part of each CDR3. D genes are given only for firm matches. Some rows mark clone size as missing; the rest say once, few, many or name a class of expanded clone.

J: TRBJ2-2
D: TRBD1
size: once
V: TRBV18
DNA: TGTGCCAGCTCACGACTCGGACAGGCGAACACCGGGGAGCTGTTTTTT
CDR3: CASSRLGQANTGELFF

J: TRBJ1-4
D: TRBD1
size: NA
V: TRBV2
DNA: TGTGCCGGAGCCGGGACAGACAATGAAAAACTGTTTTTT
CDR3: CAGAGTDNEKLFF

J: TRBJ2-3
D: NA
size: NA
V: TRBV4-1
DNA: TGCGCCAGCAGCCCAGCGAACCCTAGCACAGATACGCAGTATTTT
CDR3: CASSPANPSTDTQYF

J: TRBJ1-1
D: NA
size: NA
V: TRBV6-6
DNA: TGTGCCATTTACAGGGAGACTGAAGCTTTCTTT
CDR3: CAIYRETEAFF

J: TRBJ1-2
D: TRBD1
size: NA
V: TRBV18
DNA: TGTGCCAGCTCACAGGACAGGATTAACTATGGCTACACCTTC
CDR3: CASSQDRINYGYTF

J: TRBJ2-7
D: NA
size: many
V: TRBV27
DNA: TGTGCCAGCAGTTTAGGAGGGCAGACCAGAGTGTACTTC
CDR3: CASSLGGQTRVYF

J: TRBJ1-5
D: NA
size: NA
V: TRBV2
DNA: TGTGCCAGCAGCCCCGAGAGGGGGAATCAGCCCCAGCATTTT
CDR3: CASSPERGNQPQHF

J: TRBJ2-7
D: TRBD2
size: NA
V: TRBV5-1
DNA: TGCGCCAGCAGCTTGGCTGTCGCGGGAGTTGACGAGCAGTACTTC
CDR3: CASSLAVAGVDEQYF

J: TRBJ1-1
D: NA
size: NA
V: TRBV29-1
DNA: TGCAGCGTTGAAGTTTGGGACACCTTTTTGAGGGGCACTGAAGCTTTCTTT
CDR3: CSVEVWDTFLRGTEAFF

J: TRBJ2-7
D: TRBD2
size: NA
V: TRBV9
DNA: TGTGCCAGCAGCGTAGGAGGTAGCGGGTACGAGCAGTACTTC
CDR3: CASSVGGSGYEQYF

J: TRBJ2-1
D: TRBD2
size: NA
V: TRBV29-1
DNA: TGCAGCGTTGGGATAGCGGGAGATGAGCAGTTCTTC
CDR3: CSVGIAGDEQFF

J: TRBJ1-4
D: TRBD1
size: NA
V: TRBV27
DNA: TGTGCCAGCAGTTACTCCGGGACAGGGGAAAAACTGTTTTTT
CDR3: CASSYSGTGEKLFF

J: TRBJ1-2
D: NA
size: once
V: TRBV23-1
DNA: TGCGCCACACAGGGCAACTATGGCTACACCTTC
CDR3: CATQGNYGYTF

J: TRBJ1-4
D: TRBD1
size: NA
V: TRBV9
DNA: TGTGCCAGCAGTTCAAACAGGGGGCAGGCGGACGAAAAACTGTTTTTT
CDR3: CASSSNRGQADEKLFF

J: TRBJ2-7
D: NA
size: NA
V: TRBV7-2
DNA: TGTGCCAGCAGCTTGGGGGGGCGGCAATACGAGCAGTACTTC
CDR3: CASSLGGRQYEQYF

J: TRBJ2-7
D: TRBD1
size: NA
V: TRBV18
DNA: TGTGCCAGCTCACCAGGAGGACAGGACTACGAGCAGTACTTC
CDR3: CASSPGGQDYEQYF

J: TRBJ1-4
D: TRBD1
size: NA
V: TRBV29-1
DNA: TGCAGCGTGTTCGGGACAGGAGATGAAAAACTGTTTTTT
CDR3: CSVFGTGDEKLFF

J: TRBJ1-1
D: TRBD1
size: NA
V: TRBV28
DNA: TGTGCCAGCAGTTCTCTTATGGCAGGACAGGGGCCCACTGAAGCTTTCTTT
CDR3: CASSSLMAGQGPTEAFF

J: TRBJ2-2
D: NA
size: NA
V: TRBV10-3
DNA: TGTGCCATCAGTCGGGTGCCCGGGGAGCTGTTTTTT
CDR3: CAISRVPGELFF

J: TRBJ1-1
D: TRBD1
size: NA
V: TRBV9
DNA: TGTGCCAGCAGCGTGGGACAGGGGTTGAACACTGAAGCTTTCTTT
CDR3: CASSVGQGLNTEAFF

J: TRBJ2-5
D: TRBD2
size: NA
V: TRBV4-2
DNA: TGTGCCAGCAGCCAAGAGCTGACTAGCGGGGGGAAAGAGACCCAGTACTTC
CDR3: CASSQELTSGGKETQYF

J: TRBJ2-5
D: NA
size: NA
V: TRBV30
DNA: TGTGCCTCCCGTTTCGGGGAGACCCAGTACTTC
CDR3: CASRFGETQYF

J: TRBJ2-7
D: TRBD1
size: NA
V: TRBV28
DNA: TGTGCCAGCGCCCCCCCGGGACAGGTCTACGAGCAGTACTTC
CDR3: CASAPPGQVYEQYF

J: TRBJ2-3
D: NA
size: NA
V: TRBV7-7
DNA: TGTGCTAGCAGCTTTATAGCGAGCGATACGCAGTATTTT
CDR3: CASSFIASDTQYF